Following are 5 T cell receptor beta chains from one sample sequenced in a study of early T cells in non-severe SARS-CoV-2 infection (dated by TCRdb to the early 2020s). The method was 5' RACE. Reads for this sample came from a NextSeq 500. TCRdb handled the public reads itself, with Q25 trimming in fastp and clone calling in MiXCR, and kept productive beta chains. Rows are unified per CDR3 protein, each entry keeping the most common DNA and genes. Present in this sample are fewer than 95,000 distinct CDR3 sequences, 15% to 20% of which were seen just once. The ten largest account for around 5% of the sample. The starting material was whole blood, obtained at baseline. The receptors stem from an adult who was a healthcare worker with PCR-confirmed SARS-CoV-2 infection or an uninfected control (not recorded which).

This chain links TRBV20-1 with TRBJ2-7; D is perhaps TRBD2 (5 bases). This CDR3 comprises 14 residues. Germline V gene lookup returns CDR1 DFQATT and CDR2 SNEGSKA (reference sequence). Deletions cut 0 bases from V and 6 bases from J, with 15 bases between. The CDR3 region is CSARDSAAAGEQYF. The CDR3 region has the DNA TGCAGTGCTAGAGATTCGGCTGCGGCGGGCGAGCAGTACTTC.

A few counts support this clonotype. The genes are TRBV28 and TRBJ2-7; TRBD1 matches 9 bases. Germline V gene data show CDR1 as MDHEN and CDR2 as SYDVKM. The CDR3 length is 13 residues. J lost 2 bases, V lost 5 bases, and 1 base had no gene match. For the CDR3, the DNA is TGTGCCAGCAGTAGGACAGGGGCCTACGAGCAGTACTTC. Translation gives CASSRTGAYEQYF.

The V call is TRBV24-1, the J call TRBJ2-3; TRBD2 matches 7 bases. Trimming cost V 4 bases and J 7 bases; bases outside gene matches: 10. This CDR3 is 15 amino acids long. From germline, CDR1 is KGHDR and CDR2 SFDVKD. CDR3: CATSDSPPGGNTQYF. CDR3 coding DNA: TGTGCCACCAGTGACTCCCCACCGGGAGGAAATACGCAGTATTTT.

The chain is built from TRBV9 and TRBJ2-7; 7 positions agree with TRBD1. The CDR3 covers 15 residues. Germline V gene sequence: CDR1 SGDLS, CDR2 YYNGEE. Trimming removed 3 bases from V and 2 bases from J; junction bases left unmatched: 8. The CDR3 protein is CASSAAQGTTYEQYF. DNA for the CDR3: TGTGCCAGCAGCGCGGCACAGGGGACAACCTACGAGCAGTACTTC.

This clonotype has more than one count but fewer than ten. V gene TRBV20-1 combines with J gene TRBJ2-7, with TRBD1 identical over 9 bases. This CDR3 region has 14 residues. CDR1 and CDR2 from the germline V gene are DFQATT and SNEGSKA (reference sequence). The V gene end was trimmed by 6 bases and the J gene end by 6 bases; junction bases not matched to a gene: 12. CDR3 coding DNA: TGCAGTGCCCATAGACAGGGGGTGTCCGGCGAGCAGTACTTC. Its translation: CSAHRQGVSGEQYF.